Sequencing of this T cell receptor (beta chain) was carried out in a study of blood T cell repertoires in COVID-19. The CDR3 is 16 amino acids. J was trimmed by 0 bases and V by 0 bases; bases with no gene match: 2. CDR1 SGDLS and CDR2 YYNGEE come from the germline V gene. Profiled with immunoSEQ multiplex PCR; TCRdb holds only in-frame clones, not every one. Of more than 200,000 clones listed, 65% to 85% were seen once; the top ten hold roughly 8.6%. The chain uses TRBV9 and TRBJ2-2; 7 bases are a match to TRBD1. Sequenced sample: peripheral blood. The clonotype originates from a man aged 35-49 years with active or convalescent COVID-19. CDR3 coding DNA: TGTGCCAGCAGCGTAGGTGGGACAGCGAACACCGGGGAGCTGTTTTTT. As protein: CASSVGGTANTGELFF.